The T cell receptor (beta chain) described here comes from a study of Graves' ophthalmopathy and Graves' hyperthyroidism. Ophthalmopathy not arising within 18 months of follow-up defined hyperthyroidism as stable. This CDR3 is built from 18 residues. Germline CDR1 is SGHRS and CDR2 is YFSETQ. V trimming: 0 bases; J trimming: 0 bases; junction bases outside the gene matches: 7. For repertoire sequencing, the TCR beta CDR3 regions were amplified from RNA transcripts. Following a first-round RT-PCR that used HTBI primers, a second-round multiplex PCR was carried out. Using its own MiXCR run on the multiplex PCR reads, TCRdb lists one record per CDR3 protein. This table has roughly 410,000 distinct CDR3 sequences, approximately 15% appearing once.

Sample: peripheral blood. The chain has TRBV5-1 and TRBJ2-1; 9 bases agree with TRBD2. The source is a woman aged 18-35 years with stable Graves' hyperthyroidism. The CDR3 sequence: CASSLGLRSGGSYNEQFF. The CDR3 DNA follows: TGCGCCAGCAGCTTGGGGCTTCGTAGCGGGGGCTCCTACAATGAGCAGTTCTTC.